Sequencing of this TCR beta chain was carried out in a study of blood T cell repertoires in COVID-19. About the research overall: From the United States, Italy and Spain came samples of acute and convalescent COVID-19. Sample material is recorded as cDNA or gDNA derived from T cells, B-cell-depleted T cells, or PBMCs.

How the authors handled the data: Nucleated cell counts were estimated from reference gene primer amplification. Clones were sequenced by immunoSEQ multiplex PCR, and TCRdb holds only the in-frame ones, with some missing. V and J calls and clone size are copied from that table; D and trimming were computed from the DNA. The repertoire includes roughly 200,000 clones, 70% to 90% of them detected once, and approximately 12% sits in the top ten. The CDR3 is 15 residues long. In germline, CDR1 is SGHDT, CDR2 YYEEEE. J gave up 0 bases and V 1 base, and 4 bases lay outside the gene matches. This sequence joins TRBV5-6 and TRBJ2-7, with 7 bases fitting TRBD2. The specimen was peripheral blood. The sequence derives from a woman under 30 who had recovered from COVID-19. The CDR3 reads CASSLRREYSYEQYF. The DNA for the CDR3 is TGTGCCAGCAGCTTGAGGCGGGAGTACTCCTACGAGCAGTACTTC.